The rows below give T cell receptor beta chains drawn from one sample of a study of PD-1 blockade in classical Hodgkin lymphoma. Libraries were prepared by immunoSEQ multiplex PCR; TCRdb keeps only in-frame clonotypes and omits some of them. The sample contains around 13,000 clones, about 80% of which appear only once. The input for sequencing was peripheral blood mononuclear cells (PBMCs), taken at baseline. These receptors were collected from a human donor with classical Hodgkin lymphoma. The CDR3 runs from the conserved cysteine through the conserved F or W. The D gene is left open where the match is weak. Clone size, where shown, is once, few, many, or a class for clones that have expanded.

>.|TRBJ2-3|.|TRBV30
CAWSNQRHTDTQYF
TGTGCCTGGAGTAACCAGCGGCACACAGATACGCAGTATTTT
>few|TRBJ2-3|.|TRBV19
CASSTLEDINTQYF
TGTGCCAGTAGTACCCTCGAGGACATCAATACGCAGTATTTT
>.|TRBJ2-7|.|TRBV6-5
CASSYLQGYEQYF
TGTGCCAGCAGTTACCTACAGGGATACGAGCAGTACTTC
>.|TRBJ2-1|.|TRBV7-9
CASSISEGNYNEQFF
TGTGCCAGCAGCATCTCAGAAGGGAACTACAATGAGCAGTTCTTC
>.|TRBJ2-2|.|TRBV5-4
CASSLVAGTGELFF
TGTGCCAGCAGCTTGGTAGCCGGGACCGGGGAGCTGTTTTTT
>.|TRBJ2-2|TRBD2|TRBV6-5
CASSFSGSDTGELFF
TGTGCCAGCAGTTTTAGCGGGAGTGATACCGGGGAGCTGTTTTTT
>few|TRBJ2-7|.|TRBV6-5
CASLWALGFYEQYF
TGTGCCAGCCTCTGGGCATTGGGTTTCTACGAGCAGTACTTC
>.|TRBJ2-1|TRBD2|TRBV25-1
CASSGVERGLSYNEQFF
TGTGCCAGCAGTGGGGTAGAGCGGGGCCTTTCCTACAATGAGCAGTTCTTC
>.|TRBJ1-5|.|TRBV6-1
CASGPGGGNQPQHF
TGTGCCAGCGGACCTGGTGGGGGCAATCAGCCCCAGCATTTT
>.|TRBJ2-3|.|TRBV11-2
CASSLAPGTDTQYF
TGTGCCAGCAGCTTAGCACCGGGGACAGATACGCAGTATTTT
>.|TRBJ2-7|TRBD2|TRBV7-6
CASSLASGIVGEQYF
TGTGCCAGCAGCTTAGCTAGCGGGATAGTGGGCGAGCAGTACTTC
>.|TRBJ2-1|.|TRBV9
CASSARETNEQFF
TGTGCCAGCAGCGCACGGGAGACCAATGAGCAGTTCTTC
>.|TRBJ2-7|.|TRBV21-1
CASSKGGTSGGSYEQYF
TGTGCCAGCAGCAAAGGGGGAACTAGCGGGGGCTCCTACGAGCAGTACTTC
>.|TRBJ2-1|TRBD2|TRBV7-2
CASSLIQRGLNEQFF
TGTGCCAGCAGCTTAATCCAGCGGGGCCTCAATGAGCAGTTCTTC
>.|TRBJ2-5|TRBD2|TRBV2
CASIGTIQETQYF
TGTGCCAGCATTGGGACTATCCAAGAGACCCAGTACTTC
>.|TRBJ2-5|.|TRBV28
CASRRRTVQETQYF
TGTGCCAGCAGACGTAGGACTGTTCAAGAGACCCAGTACTTC
>.|TRBJ2-7|TRBD2|TRBV18
CASSRDGLAESREQYF
TGTGCCAGCTCACGAGATGGACTAGCGGAGTCTAGGGAGCAGTACTTC
>.|TRBJ2-2|.|TRBV6-5
CASSFHRDTGELFF
TGTGCCAGCAGTTTCCACAGAGACACCGGGGAGCTGTTTTTT
>.|TRBJ1-1|.|TRBV6-5
CASSLIALESTEAFF
TGTGCCAGCAGTTTGATCGCTTTAGAGAGCACTGAAGCTTTCTTT
>.|TRBJ2-1|.|TRBV7-2
CASSLSGGSYNEQFF
TGTGCCAGCAGCTTATCGGGCGGCTCCTACAATGAGCAGTTCTTC
>.|TRBJ2-1|TRBD2|TRBV4-1
CASSPGTSGGYNEQFF
TGCGCCAGCAGCCCCGGGACTAGCGGGGGCTACAATGAGCAGTTCTTC
>once|TRBJ2-2|.|TRBV5-1
CASSCYMNTGELFF
TGCGCCAGCAGCTGTTACATGAACACCGGGGAGCTGTTTTTT
>.|TRBJ2-1|.|TRBV27
CATTGWGRRDEQFF
TGTGCCACCACGGGGTGGGGCCGTCGCGATGAGCAGTTCTTC
>.|TRBJ2-5|.|TRBV6-1
CASSPEARVWETQYF
TGTGCCAGCAGTCCCGAGGCCAGGGTATGGGAGACCCAGTACTTC
>.|TRBJ1-1|.|TRBV5-1
CASSLDTEAFF
TGCGCCAGCAGCTTAGACACTGAAGCTTTCTTT
>.|TRBJ2-1|.|TRBV2
CASSNYNEQFF
TGTGCCAGCAGTAATTACAATGAGCAGTTCTTC
>once|TRBJ2-7|.|TRBV6-4
CASSYSPTSYEQYF
TGTGCCAGCAGTTACTCACCTACTAGCTACGAGCAGTACTTC
>.|TRBJ1-4|.|TRBV5-6
CASSLVDNEKLFF
TGTGCCAGCAGCTTGGTAGACAATGAAAAACTGTTTTTT
>.|TRBJ2-7|TRBD1|TRBV2
CASTRDRNSYEQYF
TGTGCCAGCACGAGGGACAGAAACTCCTACGAGCAGTACTTC
>.|TRBJ1-6|TRBD1|TRBV28
CASSEGGGQGRSPLHF
TGTGCCAGCAGTGAGGGAGGAGGACAGGGACGCTCACCCCTCCACTTT
>.|TRBJ2-7|TRBD2|TRBV5-4
CASSPGGTDYEQYF
TGTGCCAGCAGCCCCGGGGGGACGGACTACGAGCAGTACTTC
>.|TRBJ2-2|.|TRBV19
CASSLRTPTPGELFF
TGTGCCAGTAGTCTACGGACTCCTACTCCAGGGGAGCTGTTTTTT
>.|TRBJ1-5|.|TRBV10-2
CASSEGVYSNQPQHF
TGCGCCAGCAGTGAGGGGGTCTATAGCAATCAGCCCCAGCATTTT
>.|TRBJ1-2|.|TRBV7-9
CASSKQGLAGYTF
TGTGCCAGCAGCAAACAGGGTCTCGCTGGCTACACCTTC
>.|TRBJ2-3|.|TRBV5-6
CASSLGLQITDTQYF
TGTGCCAGCAGCTTGGGGCTACAGATCACAGATACGCAGTATTTT
>large|TRBJ1-5|.|TRBV28
CASMGRLNQPQRF
TGTGCCAGCATGGGACGTCTCAATCAGCCCCAGCGTTTT
>medium-sized|TRBJ2-7|.|TRBV30
CAWSDQYEQYF
TGTGCCTGGAGCGATCAATACGAGCAGTACTTC
>once|TRBJ1-1|TRBD1|TRBV5-1
CASSLGLRTGDTEAFF
TGCGCCAGCAGCTTGGGCCTGAGGACAGGGGACACTGAAGCTTTCTTT
>.|TRBJ1-5|.|TRBV7-8
CASSLGGTTNQPQHF
TGTGCCAGCAGCTTGGGGGGGACCACTAATCAGCCCCAGCATTTT
>.|TRBJ1-3|.|TRBV19
CASSMPSGRRNTIYF
TGTGCCAGTAGTATGCCCTCGGGCAGGCGGAACACCATATATTTT
>.|TRBJ2-5|.|TRBV10-3
CAIGPYQETQYF
TGTGCCATCGGTCCATACCAAGAGACCCAGTACTTC
>.|TRBJ1-6|.|TRBV6-6
CASSSRQADNSPLHF
TGTGCCAGCAGTAGTCGACAGGCCGATAATTCACCCCTCCACTTT
>.|TRBJ2-6|.|TRBV6-4
CASSERSGANVLTF
TGTGCCAGCAGTGAACGCTCTGGGGCCAACGTCCTGACTTTC
>.|TRBJ1-5|.|TRBV27
CASSKVYSNQPQHF
TGTGCCAGCAGCAAAGTATATAGCAATCAGCCCCAGCATTTT
>.|TRBJ1-1|.|TRBV6-4
CARRQYPTEAFF
TGTGCCAGGCGACAGTATCCCACTGAAGCTTTCTTT
>few|TRBJ2-1|.|TRBV7-1
CASSSPKTQTRTHFAGDLYNEQFF
TGTGCCAGCAGCTCACCCAAAACGCAAACCAGAACACATTTTGCCGGAGACCTCTACAATGAGCAGTTCTTC
>.|TRBJ2-2|.|TRBV18
CASSPRQETGELFF
TGTGCCAGCTCACCGAGACAGGAGACCGGGGAGCTGTTTTTT
>.|TRBJ1-6|.|TRBV25-1
CASSMGSYNSPLHF
TGTGCCAGCAGTATGGGCTCCTATAATTCACCCCTCCACTTT
>medium-sized|TRBJ1-6|.|TRBV6-5
CASSSWEGRTPLHF
TGTGCCAGCAGCTCCTGGGAGGGGCGGACACCCCTCCACTTT
>.|TRBJ2-5|.|TRBV20-1
CSTRRQTGQYF
TGCAGCACTAGAAGGCAAACGGGCCAGTACTTC
>.|TRBJ2-2|TRBD2|TRBV10-2
CASSARSSGGATGELFF
TGCGCCAGCAGTGCTCGTTCTAGCGGGGGGGCGACCGGGGAGCTGTTTTTT
>.|TRBJ2-1|TRBD2|TRBV5-1
CASSWTSGGVLYEQFF
TGCGCCAGCAGCTGGACTAGCGGGGGGGTCCTTTATGAGCAGTTCTTC
>medium-sized|TRBJ2-7|.|TRBV6-9
CASLWALGFYEQYF
TGTGCCAGCCTCTGGGCATTGGGTTTCTACGAGCAGTACTTC